Listed below are T cell receptor beta chains from one sample, sequenced in a study of CD8 T cells in Susac syndrome. A single record per CDR3 protein comes from TCRdb applying MiXCR to the immunoSEQ multiplex PCR reads. The table includes around 190,000 distinct CDR3 sequences, around 96% detected once. The specimen was CD8+ T cells from PBMCs. These receptors were collected from a human donor with multiple sclerosis. The CDR3 runs from the conserved cysteine through the conserved F or W. D genes are given only for firm matches. Expanded clones get a size class; other rows say once, few or many, or leave the size out.

clone_size: NA
cdr3_length: 15
v_call: TRBV24-1
j_call: TRBJ2-1
d_call: NA
cdr3_nt: TGTGCCACCAGTGATGTTAAGTCCAGCGGCTATGAGCAGTTCTTC
cdr3_aa: CATSDVKSSGYEQFF

clone_size: NA
cdr3_length: 13
v_call: TRBV29-1
j_call: TRBJ2-1
d_call: NA
cdr3_nt: TGCAGCGTTGAGACCACGTTCCACAATGAGCAGTTCTTC
cdr3_aa: CSVETTFHNEQFF

clone_size: NA
cdr3_length: 13
v_call: TRBV28
j_call: TRBJ1-2
d_call: NA
cdr3_nt: TGTGCCAGCAGTTTCAGGTCTAACTATGGCTACACCTTC
cdr3_aa: CASSFRSNYGYTF

clone_size: NA
cdr3_length: 17
v_call: TRBV27
j_call: TRBJ2-5
d_call: TRBD2
cdr3_nt: TGTGCCAGCAGTCACCTCGGACTAGCGGGAGCGGGGGAGACCCAGTACTTC
cdr3_aa: CASSHLGLAGAGETQYF

clone_size: NA
cdr3_length: 16
v_call: TRBV3-1
j_call: TRBJ2-1
d_call: NA
cdr3_nt: TGTGCCAGCAGCCAAGATAGGGGTTGGGCGTGGCCGGAGCAGTTCTTC
cdr3_aa: CASSQDRGWAWPEQFF

clone_size: NA
cdr3_length: 14
v_call: TRBV3-1
j_call: TRBJ2-7
d_call: NA
cdr3_nt: TGTGCCAGCAGCCAAGGGGGCAGGGCTTACGAGCAGTACTTC
cdr3_aa: CASSQGGRAYEQYF

clone_size: NA
cdr3_length: 14
v_call: TRBV2
j_call: TRBJ2-7
d_call: TRBD2
cdr3_nt: TGTGCCAGCCCACCTCTAGCGGGGGTCTACGAGCAGTACTTC
cdr3_aa: CASPPLAGVYEQYF

clone_size: NA
cdr3_length: 14
v_call: TRBV12-3/TRBV12-4
j_call: TRBJ2-7
d_call: NA
cdr3_nt: TGTGCCAGCAGTTTATTGCGGGGAGTCTACGAGCAGTACTTC
cdr3_aa: CASSLLRGVYEQYF

clone_size: NA
cdr3_length: 14
v_call: TRBV5-1
j_call: TRBJ2-5
d_call: TRBD2
cdr3_nt: TGCGCCAGCAGCTTAGCGGGAGCCGGCGAGACCCAGTACTTC
cdr3_aa: CASSLAGAGETQYF

clone_size: once
cdr3_length: 14
v_call: TRBV15
j_call: TRBJ2-7
d_call: NA
cdr3_nt: TGTGCCACCAGGGACAGCAAAACTCCCTACGAGCAGTACTTC
cdr3_aa: CATRDSKTPYEQYF

clone_size: NA
cdr3_length: 15
v_call: TRBV27
j_call: TRBJ2-4
d_call: NA
cdr3_nt: TGTGCCAGCAGTTTAGTAGACGGGAGTGGGGACATTCAGTACTTC
cdr3_aa: CASSLVDGSGDIQYF

clone_size: NA
cdr3_length: 14
v_call: TRBV27
j_call: TRBJ2-7
d_call: NA
cdr3_nt: TGTGCCAGCGGCAAGGGAGTAGGGGCCTACGAGCAGTACTTC
cdr3_aa: CASGKGVGAYEQYF

clone_size: NA
cdr3_length: 16
v_call: TRBV11-2
j_call: TRBJ2-7
d_call: NA
cdr3_nt: TGTGCCAGCAGCCCCCTACCGGCAGGGACACCCTACGAGCAGTACTTC
cdr3_aa: CASSPLPAGTPYEQYF

clone_size: NA
cdr3_length: 13
v_call: TRBV7-9
j_call: TRBJ2-1
d_call: NA
cdr3_nt: TGTGCCAGCAGCGTGGGACTCGACAATGAGCAGTTCTTC
cdr3_aa: CASSVGLDNEQFF

clone_size: NA
cdr3_length: 15
v_call: TRBV3-1
j_call: TRBJ1-5
d_call: NA
cdr3_nt: TGTGCCAGCAGCCCTCATCGGACGGCGAATCAGCCCCAGCATTTT
cdr3_aa: CASSPHRTANQPQHF

clone_size: NA
cdr3_length: 16
v_call: TRBV9
j_call: TRBJ1-1
d_call: NA
cdr3_nt: TGTGCCAGCAGCCCCTTTTCCCGGACTCAGAACACTGAAGCTTTCTTT
cdr3_aa: CASSPFSRTQNTEAFF

clone_size: NA
cdr3_length: 13
v_call: TRBV12-3/TRBV12-4
j_call: TRBJ2-7
d_call: NA
cdr3_nt: TGTGCCAGCAGTTTCTGGGAAACCTACGAGCAGTACTTC
cdr3_aa: CASSFWETYEQYF

clone_size: NA
cdr3_length: 16
v_call: TRBV4-1
j_call: TRBJ2-7
d_call: TRBD2
cdr3_nt: TGCGCCAGCAGCTCCCGTTTCGGAGCGGGAGAGGCGGAGCAGTACTTC
cdr3_aa: CASSSRFGAGEAEQYF

clone_size: NA
cdr3_length: 12
v_call: TRBV28
j_call: TRBJ2-5
d_call: NA
cdr3_nt: TGTGCCAGCAGGGACGTCGGGGAGACCCAGTACTTC
cdr3_aa: CASRDVGETQYF

clone_size: NA
cdr3_length: 14
v_call: TRBV3-1
j_call: TRBJ2-5
d_call: NA
cdr3_nt: TGTGCCAGCAGCCAAGATGGGCAGCAAGAGACCCAGTACTTC
cdr3_aa: CASSQDGQQETQYF

clone_size: NA
cdr3_length: 14
v_call: TRBV28
j_call: TRBJ2-7
d_call: NA
cdr3_nt: TGTGCCAGCAGTTTACCCGAACGGGTCTACGAGCAGTACTTC
cdr3_aa: CASSLPERVYEQYF

clone_size: NA
cdr3_length: 17
v_call: TRBV7-9
j_call: TRBJ2-1
d_call: TRBD2
cdr3_nt: TGTGCCAGCAGCTCGCTAGCGGGGGGGCGCTTAGACAATGAGCAGTTCTTC
cdr3_aa: CASSSLAGGRLDNEQFF

clone_size: NA
cdr3_length: 15
v_call: TRBV4-1
j_call: TRBJ2-7
d_call: NA
cdr3_nt: TGCGCCAGCAGCCAAGAGGAGGGGAGCTCCTACGAGCAGTACTTC
cdr3_aa: CASSQEEGSSYEQYF

clone_size: NA
cdr3_length: 14
v_call: TRBV27
j_call: TRBJ1-1
d_call: NA
cdr3_nt: TGTGCCAGCAGTTTAGGCCATTCGAACACTGAAGCTTTCTTT
cdr3_aa: CASSLGHSNTEAFF

clone_size: NA
cdr3_length: 16
v_call: TRBV9
j_call: TRBJ2-2
d_call: NA
cdr3_nt: TGTGCCAGCAGCCTCAGCGCGCAATCGTGGACCGGGGAGCTGTTTTTT
cdr3_aa: CASSLSAQSWTGELFF

clone_size: NA
cdr3_length: 15
v_call: TRBV27
j_call: TRBJ2-5
d_call: TRBD1
cdr3_nt: TGTGCCAGCAGTGTCGACAGGGGGAGAGGGGAGACCCAGTACTTC
cdr3_aa: CASSVDRGRGETQYF

clone_size: NA
cdr3_length: 16
v_call: TRBV25-1
j_call: TRBJ2-3
d_call: NA
cdr3_nt: TGTGCCAGCAGTGAATTGGGTAGGGGTTTGGAAGATACGCAGTATTTT
cdr3_aa: CASSELGRGLEDTQYF

clone_size: NA
cdr3_length: 16
v_call: TRBV3-1
j_call: TRBJ1-2
d_call: TRBD1
cdr3_nt: TGTGCCAGCAGCCAAGGGAGGGGGCGCTTAGTCCATGGCTACACCTTC
cdr3_aa: CASSQGRGRLVHGYTF

clone_size: NA
cdr3_length: 14
v_call: TRBV28
j_call: TRBJ1-5
d_call: NA
cdr3_nt: TGTGCCAGCAGCGGGGGACGGCACAATCAGCCCCAGCATTTT
cdr3_aa: CASSGGRHNQPQHF

clone_size: NA
cdr3_length: 13
v_call: TRBV30
j_call: TRBJ1-4
d_call: NA
cdr3_nt: TGTGCCTGGAGGGACATTCATAATGAAAAACTGTTTTTT
cdr3_aa: CAWRDIHNEKLFF

clone_size: NA
cdr3_length: 12
v_call: TRBV29-1
j_call: TRBJ2-1
d_call: NA
cdr3_nt: TGCAGCGCGGCGGGATCCTACAATGAGCAGTTCTTC
cdr3_aa: CSAAGSYNEQFF

clone_size: NA
cdr3_length: 19
v_call: TRBV29-1
j_call: TRBJ1-5
d_call: TRBD1
cdr3_nt: TGCAGCGTCCATGTTGAAGGACAGGTGAAAGAGTGTGGCAATCAGCCCCAGCATTTT
cdr3_aa: CSVHVEGQVKECGNQPQHF

clone_size: NA
cdr3_length: 17
v_call: TRBV11-2
j_call: TRBJ2-2
d_call: TRBD2
cdr3_nt: TGTGCCAGCAGCTGGCCAGTAACCAGCGGGAGCACCGGGGAGCTGTTTTTT
cdr3_aa: CASSWPVTSGSTGELFF

clone_size: NA
cdr3_length: 15
v_call: TRBV9
j_call: TRBJ2-1
d_call: TRBD2
cdr3_nt: TGTGCCAGCAGCCCGCGACTAGCGGCCCACAATGAGCAGTTCTTC
cdr3_aa: CASSPRLAAHNEQFF

clone_size: NA
cdr3_length: 15
v_call: TRBV20-1
j_call: TRBJ2-1
d_call: TRBD2
cdr3_nt: TGCAGTGCTAGAAGGGGACTAGCGGGAGGTACTGAGCAGTTCTTC
cdr3_aa: CSARRGLAGGTEQFF

clone_size: NA
cdr3_length: 14
v_call: TRBV29-1
j_call: TRBJ2-3
d_call: NA
cdr3_nt: TGCAGCGTTGGATGGCGGGCCGGGACAGATACGCAGTATTTT
cdr3_aa: CSVGWRAGTDTQYF

clone_size: once
cdr3_length: 12
v_call: TRBV4-1
j_call: TRBJ2-1
d_call: NA
cdr3_nt: TGCGCCAGCAGCCAAGGACTACCGGAGCAGTTCTTC
cdr3_aa: CASSQGLPEQFF

clone_size: NA
cdr3_length: 14
v_call: TRBV20-1
j_call: TRBJ2-2
d_call: NA
cdr3_nt: TGCAGTGCTAGAGATCTGAGCAACACCGGGGAGCTGTTTTTT
cdr3_aa: CSARDLSNTGELFF

clone_size: NA
cdr3_length: 16
v_call: TRBV12-3/TRBV12-4
j_call: TRBJ2-1
d_call: NA
cdr3_nt: TGTGCCAGCAGTTTACCGGGGGCAGCTTACTACAATGAGCAGTTCTTC
cdr3_aa: CASSLPGAAYYNEQFF

clone_size: NA
cdr3_length: 15
v_call: TRBV27
j_call: TRBJ1-2
d_call: NA
cdr3_nt: TGTGCCAGCAGTTTATTTGGAGGAGGCATCTATGGCTACACCTTC
cdr3_aa: CASSLFGGGIYGYTF

clone_size: NA
cdr3_length: 12
v_call: TRBV7-9
j_call: TRBJ2-1
d_call: NA
cdr3_nt: TGTGCCAGCAGCTTACCTAGCACAGTCCAGTTCTTC
cdr3_aa: CASSLPSTVQFF

clone_size: NA
cdr3_length: 20
v_call: TRBV12-3/TRBV12-4
j_call: TRBJ2-6
d_call: TRBD1
cdr3_nt: TGTGCCAGCAGCCCAGGTGGCACAGGGGTCTACTTCTCTGGGGCCAACGTCCTGACTTTC
cdr3_aa: CASSPGGTGVYFSGANVLTF

clone_size: NA
cdr3_length: 21
v_call: TRBV7-8
j_call: TRBJ2-7
d_call: NA
cdr3_nt: TGTGCCAGCAGCTTAGTTAGGTGGACCCAGGACAGTCCCAGACCGCGCTACGAGCAGTACTTC
cdr3_aa: CASSLVRWTQDSPRPRYEQYF

clone_size: NA
cdr3_length: 13
v_call: TRBV20-1
j_call: TRBJ2-7
d_call: NA
cdr3_nt: TGCAGTGCTAGTCAGGGGTCGGGCTACGAGCAGTACTTC
cdr3_aa: CSASQGSGYEQYF

clone_size: once
cdr3_length: 14
v_call: TRBV20-1
j_call: TRBJ2-7
d_call: TRBD2
cdr3_nt: TGCAGTGCTGATGGGACTAGCGCATCCTACGAGCAGTACTTC
cdr3_aa: CSADGTSASYEQYF

clone_size: NA
cdr3_length: 14
v_call: TRBV9
j_call: TRBJ2-3
d_call: NA
cdr3_nt: TGTGCCAGCAGCAAGGTCATATCCACAGATACGCAGTATTTT
cdr3_aa: CASSKVISTDTQYF

clone_size: NA
cdr3_length: 15
v_call: TRBV7-3
j_call: TRBJ2-2
d_call: TRBD1
cdr3_nt: TGTGCCAGCAGCCCAGGGGGCCTTGGCACCGGGGAGCTGTTTTTT
cdr3_aa: CASSPGGLGTGELFF

clone_size: once
cdr3_length: 12
v_call: TRBV29-1
j_call: TRBJ1-2
d_call: NA
cdr3_nt: TGCAGCGTTGTACAGCAAAACAGTGGCTACACCTTC
cdr3_aa: CSVVQQNSGYTF

clone_size: NA
cdr3_length: 8
v_call: TRBV6-4
j_call: TRBJ1-4
d_call: NA
cdr3_nt: TGTGCCAGCAGTATGGTCGTTTTT
cdr3_aa: CASSMVVF

clone_size: NA
cdr3_length: 11
v_call: TRBV29-1
j_call: TRBJ2-2
d_call: NA
cdr3_nt: TGCAGCGTTGAAGTCGCCGGGGAGCTGTTTTTT
cdr3_aa: CSVEVAGELFF

clone_size: NA
cdr3_length: 13
v_call: TRBV27
j_call: TRBJ2-1
d_call: NA
cdr3_nt: TGTGCCAGCGGGACAACATCCTACAATGAGCAGTTCTTC
cdr3_aa: CASGTTSYNEQFF

clone_size: NA
cdr3_length: 16
v_call: TRBV18
j_call: TRBJ1-6
d_call: NA
cdr3_nt: TGTGCCAGCTCACCACCTATCCGTGCCCCGGGATCACCCCTCCACTTT
cdr3_aa: CASSPPIRAPGSPLHF

clone_size: NA
cdr3_length: 14
v_call: TRBV7-9
j_call: TRBJ2-1
d_call: TRBD2
cdr3_nt: TGTGCCAGCAGTGGAGCGGGGGACTACAATGAGCAGTTCTTC
cdr3_aa: CASSGAGDYNEQFF

clone_size: NA
cdr3_length: 14
v_call: TRBV5-4
j_call: TRBJ1-2
d_call: NA
cdr3_nt: TGTGCCAGCAGCTCGGGACAAAATAACTATGGCTACACCTTC
cdr3_aa: CASSSGQNNYGYTF

clone_size: NA
cdr3_length: 14
v_call: TRBV7-3
j_call: TRBJ1-2
d_call: TRBD1
cdr3_nt: TGTGCCAGCAGCGAGACAGGGGGCTACTATGGCTACACCTTC
cdr3_aa: CASSETGGYYGYTF